This TCR beta chain was obtained from a study of cytomegalovirus exposure and HLA in healthy donors (dated by TCRdb to 2015 to 2018). Background on the whole study: An earlier analysis of 587 of the donors reported 250 to 300 Gb of sequence data and 90 million to 120 million unique TCR beta sequences obtained from some 200 million T cells. To decide whether each TCR beta V gene segment behaved as functional or pseudogenic, an earlier analysis of nearly 600 of the donors relied on high-throughput TCR beta sequencing. Alongside the repertoire data, information on donor age, sex, ethnicity and CMV serostatus was compiled. Class I and class II HLA loci were covered by the typing at four-digit resolution. In addition to the first cohort of 666 subjects, a separate validation cohort of under 150 different subjects was used. The number of donors typed differed by locus, with roughly 629-640 for A, B, C, DRB1 and DQB1, roughly 520 for DQA1, approximately 580 for DPA1, and some 440 for DPB1. The study was designed to test whether signatures of past pathogen exposure could be identified by cataloging public T cell receptors. A later genetic analysis took genome-wide SNP genotypes for about 55% of the 666 donors and used that subset as a discovery cohort. Roughly 5 DR-DQ haplotypes were handled as single units for association and clustering, since linkage in the cohort was strong. An early release that covered some 640 HLA-typed donors contained about 300 gigabases of sequencing data and 75 million to 100 million unique TCR sequences. The genetic ancestry cluster associated with self-reported Caucasian donors included roughly 84% of the 350 to 500 genotyped donors. The T cell repertoires of 666 subjects were profiled by immunosequencing and related to cytomegalovirus serostatus. All discovery cohort repertoires had been generated on a single sequencing platform. In a later analysis, previously published TCR beta repertoires from 550 to 750 donors were re-analyzed and high-resolution HLA genotyping was added so that TCR occurrence patterns could be studied. In the later analysis, no new phenotypic data were used to find candidate immune exposures; instead, reliance was placed on TCR beta sequences and their occurrence across donors. Across some 400 genotyped donors of the cohort, an average of about 240,000 unique TCR beta nucleotide sequences per donor were sequenced, and approximately 19% of those sequences were non-productive. The study combined high-throughput TCR immunosequencing, statistical association of individual TCRs with disease status, and machine learning to predict cytomegalovirus infection status.

From the cysteine through the phenylalanine, the CDR3 covers 13 amino acids. Only the CDR3 DNA stays, 39 bases, in frame from base 1. From V the trimming removes 4 bases and from J it removes 8 bases, while the gene matches leave 2 bases of the junction unaccounted for. CDR1 and CDR2, per the germline V gene, are LGHNA and YSLEER. The library was prepared using the immunoSEQ multiplex PCR assay. A mixture of 60 forward primers for TCR Vbeta segments and 13 reverse primers for TCR Jbeta segments was used in the multiplex PCR. A multiplex PCR assay on genomic DNA amplified the CDR3 region of rearranged TCR beta genes. On the Illumina HiSeq System, the amplified TCR beta libraries were sequenced as 87-base-pair reads. The original methods were these. In a later analysis, tens of millions of unique TCR beta chains were counted across the approximately 640 repertoires, and roughly 9.9 million of these chains were shared by at least two donors. Raw reads were error-corrected and collapsed into unique sequences by a nearest-neighbor algorithm in which closely related sequences were merged to remove PCR and sequencing errors. V, D and J gene segments were assigned by aligning CDR3 sequences to IMGT reference sequences. For a sequence to be retained, a match of at least six nucleotides was required to both a V gene segment and a J gene segment. A rearrangement counted as productive if the CDR3 had no stop codons and remained in frame with V and J, and every other rearrangement counted as non-productive. CDR3 was defined by IMGT convention, running from the second conserved V-encoded cysteine to the conserved J-encoded phenylalanine. The earlier analysis of 587 of the donors excluded any sequence lacking an unambiguous match to a single V gene segment. In an earlier analysis of a few hundred of the donors, a V segment was called functional when productive rearrangements were above 56.7%, and segregating when the standard deviation between donors exceeded 5%. A statistical classification framework was built to diagnose cytomegalovirus status from the catalog of TCR beta chain sequences. In a later analysis, TCR nucleotide sequences were compared against IMGT/GENE-DB human TR gene sequences so that V and J genes could be assigned. In a later analysis, CDR3 sequences and most-parsimonious VDJ recombination scenarios were assigned using the TCRdist pipeline. In a later analysis, each TCR beta chain was defined by its CDR3 amino acid sequence together with its V-gene family, and reads lacking a unique V-gene family were excluded. A later analysis removed 550 to 650 highly shared, low-generation-probability nucleotide sequences to deal with suspected cross-contamination and a sequencing artifact. In a later analysis, a clonal expansion index was calculated for each public chain from normalized within-repertoire ranks of inferred template counts. Generation probabilities in a later analysis came from a VDJ recombination model fitted to out-of-frame rearrangements, and those results were checked against IGoR. In a later analysis, hypergeometric tests were used to score TCR-TCR, TCR-HLA and TCR-CMV co-occurrence, with a repertoire-size bias correction applied to TCR pairs. False discovery rates were estimated in a later analysis by permuting HLA or CMV assignments 20 times. In a later analysis, co-occurring TCRs were grouped using DBSCAN, and TCRdist sequence similarity was added for clustering within HLA-allele-positive subsets. Co-occurrence clustering excluded repertoires with fewer than 30,000 or more than 120,000 public chains, plus five with anomalous nucleotide sharing. Held by TCRdb, this immuneACCESS table contains in-frame sequences only and omits some clones. Under half of the omission traces to an unresolved V gene where checked; the cause of the rest is unknown. V and J calls and clone size are copied from that table; D and trimming were computed from the DNA. The sample contains 100,000 to 150,000 clones, roughly 80% of them found a single time. Roughly 4.2% of the sample is held by the ten biggest clonotypes.

This clone was seen a few times. Its binding antigen is unknown. No base-level quality is on record; no much larger clone is a single base apart. The cohort was made up of roughly 670 healthy bone marrow donors. Cohort members were all nominally healthy when sampled, although unrecorded immune exposures were likely present. The donor tested CMV seronegative and was one of the 352 seronegative cohort members. Every donor gave a peripheral blood sample, and the peripheral blood mononuclear cells from that sample were used for TCR beta sequencing. Genomic DNA was extracted from the blood cell samples with the Qiagen DNeasy Blood Extraction Kit. General conclusions and limits of the study: Assigning TCR associations to individual alleles was difficult when HLA alleles, especially DR and DQ, strongly co-occurred. Broadly in line with IMGT annotations, most TCR beta V segments showed up in productive rearrangements about 90% or about 30% of the time in an earlier analysis of 450 to 600 of the donors. The sequencing pipeline was judged likely to have produced a cluster of highly shared sequence variants as a technical artifact. A few of the identified cytomegalovirus-associated TCR beta chains were confirmed in vitro to be specific for cytomegalovirus antigens. This cohort had only TCR beta chains sequenced, and the lack of alpha or paired-chain data limited which features could be detected. HLA typing was unavailable for some donors at each locus, so association tests used only the typed subset. The 87-base-pair reads could not distinguish some IMGT-functional V segments, including TRBV6-2 and TRBV6-3, so those segments were excluded. Compared with equally common non-associated chains, HLA-associated TCR beta chains in a later analysis were more clonally expanded and had lower generation probabilities. According to a later analysis, most CMV-associated TCR beta chains appeared to be HLA-restricted, and the HLA associations seemed to be driven largely by CMV exposure. The only immune exposure information available for the cohort was CMV serostatus. While some public TCRs were present in many individuals, most TCR sequences turned up only very rarely across donors. Compared with the 666-donor mean, donors in an Asian-associated ancestry cluster had fewer N-insertions in productive TCRs, according to a later genetic analysis. Sequencing depth was assumed to be roughly uniform across donors in the presence/absence analyses, though that assumption may not hold. Correlated functional status among segregating V segments might be attributable to linkage disequilibrium, but an unknown experimental factor could not be ruled out. A later analysis reported that several top co-occurrence clusters appeared linked to parvovirus B19, influenza, CMV and Epstein-Barr virus. A later analysis found that TCR association rates varied across HLA loci, with DRB1 alleles showing the most associated TCRs and HLA-C alleles the fewest. It was suggested by the authors that the approach could potentially be generalized to other disease states and immunological phenotypes. A further reported finding was that TCR beta sequences accurately predicted the HLA-A and HLA-B alleles for most subjects in the first cohort. Specific HLA alleles were associated with roughly 17,000 TCR beta sequences at a false discovery rate of 0.05 in a later analysis. V-gene and J-gene trimming of TCR beta chains was associated with a missense DCLRE1C variant in a later genetic analysis, and the association was replicated in an independent cohort. A total of some 180 TCR beta chains were listed by the study as associated with cytomegalovirus. Because counts were too low, under 20 rarely observed V segments, including chromosome 9 orphons, were left out of the earlier analysis of approximately 580 of the donors. The classifier was reported to diagnose cytomegalovirus status with high specificity and sensitivity in both the original and validation cohorts.

Sequenced material: PBMCs. The origin of this receptor is a woman aged 40 to 50 in good health and CMV-seronegative. In this chain, TRBV4-3 is recombined with TRBJ1-4, and TRBD1 aligns with 9 junction nucleotides. CDR3 sequence: CASSRGQGEKLFF. The sequenced DNA is TGCGCCAGCAGCCGGGGACAGGGCGAAAAACTGTTTTTT.